This T cell receptor beta chain emerged from a study of T-cell reconstitution after alpha-beta-depleted transplantation in children (dated by TCRdb to the mid-2010s). Some background on the complete study: The study quantitatively tracked T-cell immune reconstitution after TCRalphabeta/CD19-depleted allogeneic hematopoietic cell transplantation in children using TCR repertoire profiling. The paper as a whole reports these results and caveats: In some patients, high TCRbeta diversity at day 60 was attributed to recipient T cells and intrathymic progenitors that had survived conditioning. Apparently early alphabetaT-cell count recovery about two months after transplant reportedly relied on only several hundred rapidly expanded clones derived from non-depleted graft cells. Over the following months the frequencies of hyperexpanded clones went down, and after one year T-cell counts and TCRbeta diversity were mostly credited to newly produced T cells.

The CDR3 contains 15 residues, cysteine and phenylalanine counted. Only CDR3 DNA is held: 45 bases, read in frame from base 1. At the junction V is shortened by 5 bases and J by 8 bases; bases outside the gene matches: 10. Via the germline V gene, CDR1 is SGHVS and CDR2 FQNEAQ. The treatment or condition label, as the study defines it: allogeneic hematopoietic cell transplantation with graft depleted of TCRalphabeta T cells and CD19 B cells. The transplant recipients were children given TCRalphabeta/CD19-depleted allogeneic hematopoietic cell grafts. Preparation of the library involved PCR. The reads were generated on an Illumina HiSeq 2500. TCR library preparation used molecular barcoding, with unique molecular identifiers applied to normalize quantification of the TCRbeta repertoire. TCRdb redid the processing of the public reads, applying fastp at Q25 and MiXCR, and retained in-frame beta chains. Rows are unified per CDR3 protein, each entry keeping the most common DNA and genes. This sample comprises 200,000 to 250,000 distinct CDR3 sequences, roughly 7.7% of them detected only once. The top ten clonotypes cover approximately 6% of the sample.

This clonotype was observed many times. Its specific antigen is unknown. It has no much larger one-base neighbor in the sample; base qualities were not kept. The sample was PBMCs, mostly from graft donor cells, taken 180 days after TCRalphabeta/CD19-depleted stem cell transplant. The chain joins TRBV7-8 to TRBJ2-1; 9 bases in the middle match TRBD1. The TCR sequence derives from a male patient younger than 18 who had a stem cell transplant for acute lymphoblastic leukemia, so the T cells may come from the graft donor. The sequenced DNA: TGTGCCAGCAGCCCCTACCCGGGACAGGGCGATGAGCAGTTCTTC. The resulting protein is CASSPYPGQGDEQFF.